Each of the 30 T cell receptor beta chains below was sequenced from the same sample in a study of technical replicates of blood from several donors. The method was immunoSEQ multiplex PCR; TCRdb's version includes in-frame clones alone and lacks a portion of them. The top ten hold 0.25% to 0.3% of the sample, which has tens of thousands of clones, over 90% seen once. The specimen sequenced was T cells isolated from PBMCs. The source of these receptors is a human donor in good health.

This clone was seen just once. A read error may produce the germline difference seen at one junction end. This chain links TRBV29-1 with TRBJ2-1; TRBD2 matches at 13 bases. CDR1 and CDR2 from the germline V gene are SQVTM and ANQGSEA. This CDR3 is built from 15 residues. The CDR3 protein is CSVERTEGLAGARLF. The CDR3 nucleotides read TGCAGCGTTGAACGTACAGAAGGACTAGCGGGGGCACGGCTCTTC.

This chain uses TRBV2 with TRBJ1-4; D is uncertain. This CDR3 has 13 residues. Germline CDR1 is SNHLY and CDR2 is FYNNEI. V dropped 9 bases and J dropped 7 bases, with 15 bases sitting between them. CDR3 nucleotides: TGTGCCAGGCGTCAGGAATTTGGTGAAAAACTGTTTTTT. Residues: CARRQEFGEKLFF.

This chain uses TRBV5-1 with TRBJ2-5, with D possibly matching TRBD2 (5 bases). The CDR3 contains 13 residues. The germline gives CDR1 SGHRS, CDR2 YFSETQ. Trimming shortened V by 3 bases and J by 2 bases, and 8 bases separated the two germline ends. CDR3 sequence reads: CASSSDLQETQYF. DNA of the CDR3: TGCGCCAGCAGCTCGGACTTACAAGAGACCCAGTACTTC.

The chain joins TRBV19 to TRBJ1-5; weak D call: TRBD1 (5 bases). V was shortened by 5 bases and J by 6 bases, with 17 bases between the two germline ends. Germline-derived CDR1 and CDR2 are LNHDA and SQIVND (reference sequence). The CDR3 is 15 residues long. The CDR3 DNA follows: TGTGCCAGTAGTGTCCAAGTGGGGGGGGGTCAGCCCCAGCATTTT. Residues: CASSVQVGGGQPQHF.

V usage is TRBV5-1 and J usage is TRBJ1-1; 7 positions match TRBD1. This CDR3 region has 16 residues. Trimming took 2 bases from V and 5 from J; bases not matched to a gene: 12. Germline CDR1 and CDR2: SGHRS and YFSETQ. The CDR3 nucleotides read TGCGCCAGCAGCTTTGTAGGGGGCGGAGGGGGAACTGAAGCTTTCTTT. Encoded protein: CASSFVGGGGGTEAFF.

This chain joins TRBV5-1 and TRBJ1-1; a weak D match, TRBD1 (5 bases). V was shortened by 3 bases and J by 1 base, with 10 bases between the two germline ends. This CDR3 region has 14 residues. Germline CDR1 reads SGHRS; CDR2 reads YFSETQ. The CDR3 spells CASSSGASNTEAFF. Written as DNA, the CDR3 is TGCGCCAGCAGCTCTGGGGCGTCGAACACTGAAGCTTTCTTT. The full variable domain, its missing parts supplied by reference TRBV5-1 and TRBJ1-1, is KAGVTQTPRYLIKTRGQQVTLSCSPISGHRSVSWYQQTPGQGLQFLFEYFSETQRNKGNFPGRFSGRQFSNSRSEMNVSTLELGDSALYLCASSSGASNTEAFFGQGTRLTVV.

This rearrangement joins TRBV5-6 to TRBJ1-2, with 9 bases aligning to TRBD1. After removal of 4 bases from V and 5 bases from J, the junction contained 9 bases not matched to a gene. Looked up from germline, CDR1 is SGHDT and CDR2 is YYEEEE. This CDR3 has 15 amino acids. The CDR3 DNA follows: TGTGCCAGCAGCCGAAATCCGGGACAGGGTTATGGCTACACCTTC. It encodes CASSRNPGQGYGYTF.

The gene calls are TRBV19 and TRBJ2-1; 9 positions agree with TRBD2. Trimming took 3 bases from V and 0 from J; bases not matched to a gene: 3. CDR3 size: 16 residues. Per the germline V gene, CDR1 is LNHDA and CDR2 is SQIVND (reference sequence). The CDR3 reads CASSIPSGTSYNEQFF. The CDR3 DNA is TGTGCCAGTAGTATCCCTAGCGGGACCTCCTACAATGAGCAGTTCTTC.

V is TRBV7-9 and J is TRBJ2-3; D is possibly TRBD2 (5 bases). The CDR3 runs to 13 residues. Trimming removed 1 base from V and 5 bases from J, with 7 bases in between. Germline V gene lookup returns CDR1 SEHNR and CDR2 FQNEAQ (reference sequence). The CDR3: CASSLDGRDTQYF. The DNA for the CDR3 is TGTGCCAGCAGCTTAGATGGGAGAGATACGCAGTATTTT.

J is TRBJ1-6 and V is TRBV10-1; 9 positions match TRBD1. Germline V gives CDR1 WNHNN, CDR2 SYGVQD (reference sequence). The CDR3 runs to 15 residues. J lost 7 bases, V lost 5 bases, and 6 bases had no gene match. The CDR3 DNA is TGCGCCAGCAGTCCCGGACAGGGGAGGAATTCACCCCTCCACTTT. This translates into CASSPGQGRNSPLHF.

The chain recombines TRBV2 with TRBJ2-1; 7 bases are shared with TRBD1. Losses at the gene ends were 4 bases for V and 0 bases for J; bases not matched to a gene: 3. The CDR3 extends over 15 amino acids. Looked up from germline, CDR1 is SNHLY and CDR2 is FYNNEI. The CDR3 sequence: CASSADRASYNEQFF. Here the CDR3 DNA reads TGTGCCAGCAGTGCCGACAGGGCCTCCTACAATGAGCAGTTCTTC. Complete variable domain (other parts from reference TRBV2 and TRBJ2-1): EPEVTQTPSHQVTQMGQEVILRCVPISNHLYFYWYRQILGQKVEFLVSFYNNEISEKSEIFDDQFSVERPDGSNFTLKIRSTKLEDSAMYFCASSADRASYNEQFFGPGTRLTVL.

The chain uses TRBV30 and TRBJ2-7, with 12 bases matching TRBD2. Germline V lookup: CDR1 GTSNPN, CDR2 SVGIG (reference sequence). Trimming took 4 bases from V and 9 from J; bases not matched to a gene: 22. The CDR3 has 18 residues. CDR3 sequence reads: CAWTADAWTSGAKEVQYF. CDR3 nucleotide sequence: TGTGCCTGGACTGCGGACGCCTGGACTAGCGGGGCGAAAGAGGTGCAGTACTTC.

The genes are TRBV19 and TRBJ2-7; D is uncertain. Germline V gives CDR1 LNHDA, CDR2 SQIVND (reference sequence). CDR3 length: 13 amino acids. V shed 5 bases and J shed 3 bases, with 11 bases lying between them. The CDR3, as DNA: TGTGCCAGTAGTGTGGGCCTCGTCTACGAGCAGTACTTC. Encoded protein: CASSVGLVYEQYF.

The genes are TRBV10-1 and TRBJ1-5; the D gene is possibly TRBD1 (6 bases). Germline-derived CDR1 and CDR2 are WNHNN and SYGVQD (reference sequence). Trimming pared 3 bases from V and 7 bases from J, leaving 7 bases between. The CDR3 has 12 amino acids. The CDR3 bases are TGCGCCAGCAGTGATGGGGGCCAGCCCCAGCATTTT. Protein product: CASSDGGQPQHF.

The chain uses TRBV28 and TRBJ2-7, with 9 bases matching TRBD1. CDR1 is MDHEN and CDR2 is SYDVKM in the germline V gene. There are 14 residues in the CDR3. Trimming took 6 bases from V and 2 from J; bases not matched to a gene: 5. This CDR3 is CASRGTGNPYEQYF. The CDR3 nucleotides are TGTGCCAGCAGGGGGACAGGGAACCCCTACGAGCAGTACTTC.

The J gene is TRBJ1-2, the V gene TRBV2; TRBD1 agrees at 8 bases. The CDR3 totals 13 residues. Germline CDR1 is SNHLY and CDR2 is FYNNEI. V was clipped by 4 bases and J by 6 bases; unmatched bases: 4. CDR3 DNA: TGTGCCAGCAGTGGGGACAGGCGGGATGGCTACACCTTC. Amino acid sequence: CASSGDRRDGYTF.

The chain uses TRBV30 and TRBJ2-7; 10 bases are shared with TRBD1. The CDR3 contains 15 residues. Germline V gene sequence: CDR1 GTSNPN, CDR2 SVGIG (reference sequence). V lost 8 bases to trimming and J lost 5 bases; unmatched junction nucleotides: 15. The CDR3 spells CAHHDRDRGRDEQYF. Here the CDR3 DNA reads TGTGCCCACCACGACCGGGACAGGGGCCGGGACGAGCAGTACTTC. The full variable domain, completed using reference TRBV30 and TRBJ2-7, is SQTIHQWPATLVQPVGSPLSLECTVEGTSNPNLYWYRQAAGRGLQLLFYSVGIGQISSEVPQNLSASRPQDRQFILSSKKLLLSDSGFYLCAHHDRDRGRDEQYFGPGTRLTVT.

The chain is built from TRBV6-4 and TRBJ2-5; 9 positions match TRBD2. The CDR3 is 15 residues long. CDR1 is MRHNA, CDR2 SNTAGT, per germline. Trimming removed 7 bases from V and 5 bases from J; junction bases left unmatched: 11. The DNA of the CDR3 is TGTGCCAGCAACGTTAGCGGGAGTACTTTGGAGACCCAGTACTTC. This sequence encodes CASNVSGSTLETQYF.

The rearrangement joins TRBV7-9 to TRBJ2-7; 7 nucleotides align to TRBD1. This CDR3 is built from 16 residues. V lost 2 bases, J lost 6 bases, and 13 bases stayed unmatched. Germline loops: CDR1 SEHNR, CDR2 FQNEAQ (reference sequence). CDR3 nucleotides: TGTGCCAGCAGCTTAAGGTCGTCAGGGGGTCTGCTCGAGCAGTACTTC. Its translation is CASSLRSSGGLLEQYF.

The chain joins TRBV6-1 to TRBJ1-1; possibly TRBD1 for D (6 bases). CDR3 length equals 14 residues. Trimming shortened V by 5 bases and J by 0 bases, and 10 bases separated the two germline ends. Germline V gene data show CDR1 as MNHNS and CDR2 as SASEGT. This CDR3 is CASSPQGMNTEAFF. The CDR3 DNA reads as TGTGCCAGCAGTCCACAGGGCATGAACACTGAAGCTTTCTTT.

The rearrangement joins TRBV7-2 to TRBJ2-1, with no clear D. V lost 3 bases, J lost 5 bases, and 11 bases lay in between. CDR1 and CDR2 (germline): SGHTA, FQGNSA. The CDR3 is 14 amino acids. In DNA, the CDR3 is TGTGCCAGCAGCTTGTCGGTAGCCAACAATGAGCAGTTCTTC. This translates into CASSLSVANNEQFF.

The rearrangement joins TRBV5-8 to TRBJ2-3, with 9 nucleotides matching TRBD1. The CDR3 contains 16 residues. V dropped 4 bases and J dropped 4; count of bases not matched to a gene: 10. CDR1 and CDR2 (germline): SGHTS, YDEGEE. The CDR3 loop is CASSPDRDRAPDTQYF. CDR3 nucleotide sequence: TGTGCCAGCAGCCCTGACCGGGACAGGGCGCCAGATACGCAGTATTTT. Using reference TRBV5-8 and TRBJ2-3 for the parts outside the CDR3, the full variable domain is EAGVTQSPTHLIKTRGQQATLRCSPISGHTSVYWYQQALGLGLQFLLWYDEGEERNRGNFPPRFSGRQFPNYSSELNVNALELEDSALYLCASSPDRDRAPDTQYFGPGTRLTVL.

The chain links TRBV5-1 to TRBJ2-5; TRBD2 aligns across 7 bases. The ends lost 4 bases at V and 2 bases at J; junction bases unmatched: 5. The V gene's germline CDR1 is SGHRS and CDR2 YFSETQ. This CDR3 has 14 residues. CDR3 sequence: CASSLAEPQETQYF. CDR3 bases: TGCGCCAGCAGCCTAGCGGAGCCGCAAGAGACCCAGTACTTC.

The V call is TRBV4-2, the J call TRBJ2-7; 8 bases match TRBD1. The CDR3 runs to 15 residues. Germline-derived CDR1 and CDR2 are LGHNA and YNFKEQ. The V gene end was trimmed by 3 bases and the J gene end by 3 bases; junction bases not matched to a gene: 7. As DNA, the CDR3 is TGTGCCAGCAGCCAGCTCATCAGGGGGCACTACGAGCAGTACTTC. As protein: CASSQLIRGHYEQYF.

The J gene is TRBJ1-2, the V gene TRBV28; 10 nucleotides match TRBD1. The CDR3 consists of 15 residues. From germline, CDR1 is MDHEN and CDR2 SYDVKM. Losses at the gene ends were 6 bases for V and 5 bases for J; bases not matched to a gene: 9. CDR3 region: CASRAIRTGGYGYTF. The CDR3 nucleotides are TGTGCCAGCAGGGCAATTCGGACAGGGGGATATGGCTACACCTTC.

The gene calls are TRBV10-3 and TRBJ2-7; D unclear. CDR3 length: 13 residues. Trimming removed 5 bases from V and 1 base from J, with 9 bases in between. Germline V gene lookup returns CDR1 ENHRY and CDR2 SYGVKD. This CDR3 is CAISSTPSYEQYF. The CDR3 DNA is TGTGCCATCAGTTCGACTCCTTCCTACGAGCAGTACTTC.

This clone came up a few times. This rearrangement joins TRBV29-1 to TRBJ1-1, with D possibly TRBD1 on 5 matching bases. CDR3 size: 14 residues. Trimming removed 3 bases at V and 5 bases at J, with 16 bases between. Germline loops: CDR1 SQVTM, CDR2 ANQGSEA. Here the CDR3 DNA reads TGCAGCGTTGAGTTTAGGCAGGGTTCGACTGAAGCTTTCTTT. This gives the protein CSVEFRQGSTEAFF.

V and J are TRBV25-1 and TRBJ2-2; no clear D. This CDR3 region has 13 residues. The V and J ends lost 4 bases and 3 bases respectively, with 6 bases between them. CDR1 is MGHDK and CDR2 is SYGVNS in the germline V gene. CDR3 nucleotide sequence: TGTGCCAGCAGTGTCGTATACACCGGGGAGCTGTTTTTT. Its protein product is CASSVVYTGELFF.

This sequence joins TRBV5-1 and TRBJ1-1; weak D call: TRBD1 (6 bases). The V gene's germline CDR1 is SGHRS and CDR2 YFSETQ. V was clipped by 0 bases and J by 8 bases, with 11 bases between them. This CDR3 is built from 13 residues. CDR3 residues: CASSLGGGAEAFF. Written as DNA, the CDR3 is TGCGCCAGCAGCTTGGGTGGGGGCGCAGAAGCTTTCTTT.

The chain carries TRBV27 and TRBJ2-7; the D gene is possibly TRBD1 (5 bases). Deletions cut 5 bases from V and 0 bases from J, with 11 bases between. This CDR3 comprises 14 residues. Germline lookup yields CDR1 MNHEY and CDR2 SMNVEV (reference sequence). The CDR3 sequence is CASSIRQSSYEQYF. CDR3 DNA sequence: TGTGCCAGCAGTATCAGACAGAGCTCCTACGAGCAGTACTTC.